The following is a T cell receptor (beta chain) sequence with its context. Its antigen is still unknown. The primer mix had 60 Vbeta and 13 Jbeta primers. Sequencing was performed with immunoSEQ multiplex PCR; in TCRdb, only in-frame clones are kept and a portion is missing. The sample lists some 140,000 clones, roughly 80% occurring once. These data belong to a study of cytomegalovirus exposure and HLA in healthy donors. General study results and limits: Most CMV-associated TCR beta chains appeared HLA-restricted in a later analysis.

The length of the CDR3 is 15 residues. J lost 6 bases, V lost 2 bases, and 10 bases had no gene match. CDR1 and CDR2 (germline): SGHTA, FQGNSA. Healthy bone marrow donors made up the cohort. This sequence was found in a man aged 25-40 years in good health and CMV-seronegative. The sequenced sample consisted of PBMCs. The chain employs TRBV7-2 and TRBJ2-7, with 7 bases matching TRBD2. The CDR3 spells CASSLRTRGLGEQYF. The CDR3 DNA follows: TGTGCCAGCAGCTTAAGGACTAGAGGGTTGGGCGAGCAGTACTTC.